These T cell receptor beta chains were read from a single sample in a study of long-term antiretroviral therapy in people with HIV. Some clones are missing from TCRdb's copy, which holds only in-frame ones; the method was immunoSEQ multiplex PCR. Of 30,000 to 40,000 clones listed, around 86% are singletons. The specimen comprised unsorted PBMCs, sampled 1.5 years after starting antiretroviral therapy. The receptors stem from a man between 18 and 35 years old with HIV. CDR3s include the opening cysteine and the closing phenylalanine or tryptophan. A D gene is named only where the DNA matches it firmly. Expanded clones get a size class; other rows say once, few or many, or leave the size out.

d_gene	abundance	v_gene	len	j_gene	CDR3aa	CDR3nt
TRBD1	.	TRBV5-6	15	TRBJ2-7	CASSPKTGGSYEQYF	TGTGCCAGCAGCCCGAAGACAGGGGGGTCCTACGAGCAGTACTTC
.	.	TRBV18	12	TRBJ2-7	CASSLTPYEQYF	TGTGCCAGCTCACTTACTCCCTACGAGCAGTACTTC
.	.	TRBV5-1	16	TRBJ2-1	CASRSSGLYTYNEQFF	TGCGCCAGCAGATCTTCCGGACTGTATACTTACAATGAGCAGTTCTTC
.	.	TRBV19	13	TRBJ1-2	CASSGRHNYGYTF	TGTGCCAGTAGTGGGAGACACAATTATGGCTACACCTTC
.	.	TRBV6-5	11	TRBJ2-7	CASSSLYEQYF	TGTGCCAGCAGTTCCCTTTACGAGCAGTACTTC
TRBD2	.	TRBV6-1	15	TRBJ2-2	CASSGLAANTGELFF	TGTGCCAGCAGTGGACTAGCTGCGAACACCGGGGAGCTGTTTTTT
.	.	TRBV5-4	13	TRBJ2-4	CASSLDSGDIQYF	TGTGCCAGCAGCCTAGACAGCGGCGACATTCAGTACTTC
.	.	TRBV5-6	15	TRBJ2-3	CASSLLGIGTDTQYF	TGTGCCAGCAGCTTGTTGGGGATAGGCACAGATACGCAGTATTTT
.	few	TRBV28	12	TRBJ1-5	CASSLLNQPQHF	TGTGCCAGCAGTTTACTAAATCAGCCCCAGCATTTT
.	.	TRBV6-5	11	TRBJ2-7	CASSNSYEQYF	TGTGCCAGCAGCAACAGCTACGAGCAGTACTTC
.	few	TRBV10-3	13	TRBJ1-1	CAISDVGNTEAFF	TGTGCCATCTCCGACGTGGGGAACACTGAAGCTTTCTTT
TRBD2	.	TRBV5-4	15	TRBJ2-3	CASSPPLAGSDTQYF	TGTGCCAGCAGCCCGCCCCTAGCGGGATCAGATACGCAGTATTTT
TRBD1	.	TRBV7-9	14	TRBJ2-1	CASFRTGLWNEQFF	TGTGCCAGCTTTAGGACAGGGCTTTGGAATGAGCAGTTCTTC
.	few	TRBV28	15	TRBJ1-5	CASSFASGESQPQHF	TGTGCCAGCAGTTTTGCGTCAGGGGAGTCTCAGCCCCAGCATTTT
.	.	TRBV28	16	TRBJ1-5	CASSSTQGGSNQPQHF	TGTGCCAGCAGTTCCACACAGGGAGGGAGCAATCAGCCCCAGCATTTT
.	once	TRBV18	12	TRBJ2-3	CASSPSTDTQYF	TGTGCCAGCTCACCTAGCACAGATACGCAGTATTTT
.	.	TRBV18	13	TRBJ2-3	CASSPPIFMAQYF	TGTGCCAGCTCACCTCCGATTTTTATGGCGCAGTATTTT
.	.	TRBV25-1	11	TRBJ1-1	CASSEGTEAFF	TGTGCCAGCAGTGAAGGCACTGAAGCTTTCTTT
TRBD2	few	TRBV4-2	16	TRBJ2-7	CASSQGPGLAVYEQYF	TGTGCCAGCAGCCAAGGGCCGGGACTAGCGGTTTACGAGCAGTACTTC
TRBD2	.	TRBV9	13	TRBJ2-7	CASSPRLADEQYF	TGTGCCAGCAGTCCTCGACTAGCCGACGAGCAGTACTTC
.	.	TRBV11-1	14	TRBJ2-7	CASSLVRGSYEQYF	TGTGCCAGCAGCTTAGTGAGGGGATCCTACGAGCAGTACTTC
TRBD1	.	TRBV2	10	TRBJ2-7	CATTTGGEYF	TGTGCCACTACGACAGGGGGCGAGTACTTC
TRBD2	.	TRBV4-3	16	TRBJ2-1	CASSQGPAGDFDEQFF	TGCGCCAGCAGCCAAGGGCCAGCGGGAGATTTCGATGAGCAGTTCTTC
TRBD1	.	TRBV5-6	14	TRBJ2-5	CASTDTGQRETQYF	TGTGCCAGCACCGACACGGGACAGAGGGAGACCCAGTACTTC
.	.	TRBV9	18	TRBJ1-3	CASSYGRGETTSGNTIYF	TGTGCCAGCAGCTACGGTAGGGGGGAAACGACCTCTGGAAACACCATATATTTT